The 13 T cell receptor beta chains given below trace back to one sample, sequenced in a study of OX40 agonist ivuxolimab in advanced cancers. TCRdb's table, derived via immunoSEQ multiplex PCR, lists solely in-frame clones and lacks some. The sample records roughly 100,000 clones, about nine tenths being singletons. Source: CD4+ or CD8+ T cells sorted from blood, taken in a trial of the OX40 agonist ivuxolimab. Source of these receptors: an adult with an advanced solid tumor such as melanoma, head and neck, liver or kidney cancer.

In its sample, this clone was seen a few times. The CDR3 sequence: CASSSWTGVSGELFF. The CDR3 DNA reads as TGTGCCAGCAGCTCGTGGACAGGGGTTTCCGGGGAGCTGTTTTTT. This sequence joins TRBV7-2 and TRBJ2-2; 9 positions agree with TRBD1. The CDR3 totals 15 residues. After removal of 4 bases from V and 6 bases from J, the junction contained 6 bases not matched to a gene. The V gene's germline CDR1 is SGHTA and CDR2 FQGNSA.

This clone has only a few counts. The CDR3 is CASSETVRSPLHF. The CDR3 nucleotides read TGCGCCAGCAGTGAGACCGTGAGGTCACCCCTCCACTTT. The chain employs TRBV10-1 and TRBJ1-6; D is unclear. Germline assignment: CDR1 WNHNN and CDR2 SYGVQD (reference sequence). V dropped 2 bases and J dropped 10 bases, with 9 bases sitting between them. The CDR3 length is 13 residues.

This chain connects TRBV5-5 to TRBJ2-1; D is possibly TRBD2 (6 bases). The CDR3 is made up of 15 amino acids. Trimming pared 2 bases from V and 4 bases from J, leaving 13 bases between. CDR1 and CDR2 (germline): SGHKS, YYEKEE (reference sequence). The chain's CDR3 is CASSLFGDSYNEQFF. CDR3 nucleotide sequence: TGTGCCAGCAGCTTATTTGGGGACTCATACAATGAGCAGTTCTTC.

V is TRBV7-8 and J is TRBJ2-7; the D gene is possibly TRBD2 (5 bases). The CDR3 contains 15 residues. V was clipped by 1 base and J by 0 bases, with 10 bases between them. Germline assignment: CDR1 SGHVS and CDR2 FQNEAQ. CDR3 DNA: TGTGCCAGCAGCTTAGAACGGGGTCCCTCCTACGAGCAGTACTTC. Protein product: CASSLERGPSYEQYF.

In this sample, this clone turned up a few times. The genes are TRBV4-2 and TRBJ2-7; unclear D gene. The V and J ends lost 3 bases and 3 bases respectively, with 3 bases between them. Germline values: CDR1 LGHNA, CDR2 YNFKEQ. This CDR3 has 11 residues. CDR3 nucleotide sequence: TGTGCCAGCAGCCACCACTACGAGCAGTACTTC. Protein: CASSHHYEQYF.

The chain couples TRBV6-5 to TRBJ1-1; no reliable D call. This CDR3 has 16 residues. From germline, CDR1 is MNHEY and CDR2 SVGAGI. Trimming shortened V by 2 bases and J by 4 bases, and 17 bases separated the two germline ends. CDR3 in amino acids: CASSYTDTRTFTEAFF. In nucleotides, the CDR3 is TGTGCCAGCAGTTACACCGATACGCGGACGTTCACTGAAGCTTTCTTT.

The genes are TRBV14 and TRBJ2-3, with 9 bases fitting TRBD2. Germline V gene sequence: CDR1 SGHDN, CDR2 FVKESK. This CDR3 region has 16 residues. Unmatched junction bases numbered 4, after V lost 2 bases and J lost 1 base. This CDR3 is CASSQLAGVGTDTQYF. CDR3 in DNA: TGTGCCAGCAGCCAATTAGCGGGAGTCGGCACAGATACGCAGTATTTT.

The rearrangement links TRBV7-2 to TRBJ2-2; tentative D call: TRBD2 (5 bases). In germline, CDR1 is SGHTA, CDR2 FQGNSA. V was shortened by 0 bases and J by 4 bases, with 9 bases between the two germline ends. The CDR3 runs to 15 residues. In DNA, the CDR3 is TGTGCCAGCAGCTTAGCGGGAGTAGTCACCGGGGAGCTGTTTTTT. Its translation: CASSLAGVVTGELFF. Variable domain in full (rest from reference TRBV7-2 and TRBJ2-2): GAGVSQSPSNKVTEKGKDVELRCDPISGHTALYWYRQSLGQGLEFLIYFQGNSAPDKSGLPSDRFSAERTGGSVSTLTIQRTQQEDSAVYLCASSLAGVVTGELFFGEGSRLTVL.

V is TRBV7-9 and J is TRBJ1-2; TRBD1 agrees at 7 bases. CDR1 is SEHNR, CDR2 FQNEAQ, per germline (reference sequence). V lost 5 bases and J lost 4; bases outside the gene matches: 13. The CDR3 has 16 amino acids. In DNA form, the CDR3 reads TGTGCCAGCAGCCTAAGGGGAAACAGGGGCCTCTATGGCTACACCTTC. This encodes CASSLRGNRGLYGYTF.

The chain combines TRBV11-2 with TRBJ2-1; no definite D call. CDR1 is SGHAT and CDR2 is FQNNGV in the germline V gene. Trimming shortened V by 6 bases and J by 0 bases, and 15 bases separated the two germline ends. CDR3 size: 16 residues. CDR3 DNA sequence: TGTGCCAGCAGTCTTGGGATCCGAAGCTCCTACAATGAGCAGTTCTTC. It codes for CASSLGIRSSYNEQFF.

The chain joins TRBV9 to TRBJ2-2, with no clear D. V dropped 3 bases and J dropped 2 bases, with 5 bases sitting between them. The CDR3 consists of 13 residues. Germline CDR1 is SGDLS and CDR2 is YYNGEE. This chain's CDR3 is CASSDVNTGELFF. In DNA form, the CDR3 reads TGTGCCAGCAGCGACGTTAACACCGGGGAGCTGTTTTTT.

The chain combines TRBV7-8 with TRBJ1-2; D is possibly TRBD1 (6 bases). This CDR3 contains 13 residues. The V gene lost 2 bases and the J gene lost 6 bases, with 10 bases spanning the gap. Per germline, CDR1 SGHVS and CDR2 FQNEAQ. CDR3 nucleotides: TGTGCCAGCAGCTTACGCCCAGGGGATGGCTACACCTTC. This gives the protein CASSLRPGDGYTF.

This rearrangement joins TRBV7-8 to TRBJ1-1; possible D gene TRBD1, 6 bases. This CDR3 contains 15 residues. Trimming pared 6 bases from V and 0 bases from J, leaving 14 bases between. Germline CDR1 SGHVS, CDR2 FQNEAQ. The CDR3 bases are TGTGCCAGCAGACGAGGGGGGTCTCTGAACACTGAAGCTTTCTTT. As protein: CASRRGGSLNTEAFF.